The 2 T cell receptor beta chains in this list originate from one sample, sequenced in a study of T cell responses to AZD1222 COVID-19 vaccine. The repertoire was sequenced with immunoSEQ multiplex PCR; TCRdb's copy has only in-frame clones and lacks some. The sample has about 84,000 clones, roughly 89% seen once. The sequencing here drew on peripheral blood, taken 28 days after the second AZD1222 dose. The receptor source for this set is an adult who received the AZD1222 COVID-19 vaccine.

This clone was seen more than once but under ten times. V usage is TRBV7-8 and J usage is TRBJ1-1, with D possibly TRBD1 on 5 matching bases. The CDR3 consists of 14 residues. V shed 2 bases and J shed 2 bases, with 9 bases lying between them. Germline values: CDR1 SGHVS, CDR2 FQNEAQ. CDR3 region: CASSLRDGNTEAFF. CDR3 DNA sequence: TGTGCCAGCAGCTTACGGGACGGCAACACTGAAGCTTTCTTT.

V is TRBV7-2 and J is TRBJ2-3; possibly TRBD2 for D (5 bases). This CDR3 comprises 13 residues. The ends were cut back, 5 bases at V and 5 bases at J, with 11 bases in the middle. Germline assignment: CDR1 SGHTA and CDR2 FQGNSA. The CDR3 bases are TGTGCCAGCAGCACCAACGCGGGAGATACGCAGTATTTT. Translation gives CASSTNAGDTQYF. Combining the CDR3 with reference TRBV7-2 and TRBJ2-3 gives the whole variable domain GAGVSQSPSNKVTEKGKDVELRCDPISGHTALYWYRQSLGQGLEFLIYFQGNSAPDKSGLPSDRFSAERTGGSVSTLTIQRTQQEDSAVYLCASSTNAGDTQYFGPGTRLTVL.